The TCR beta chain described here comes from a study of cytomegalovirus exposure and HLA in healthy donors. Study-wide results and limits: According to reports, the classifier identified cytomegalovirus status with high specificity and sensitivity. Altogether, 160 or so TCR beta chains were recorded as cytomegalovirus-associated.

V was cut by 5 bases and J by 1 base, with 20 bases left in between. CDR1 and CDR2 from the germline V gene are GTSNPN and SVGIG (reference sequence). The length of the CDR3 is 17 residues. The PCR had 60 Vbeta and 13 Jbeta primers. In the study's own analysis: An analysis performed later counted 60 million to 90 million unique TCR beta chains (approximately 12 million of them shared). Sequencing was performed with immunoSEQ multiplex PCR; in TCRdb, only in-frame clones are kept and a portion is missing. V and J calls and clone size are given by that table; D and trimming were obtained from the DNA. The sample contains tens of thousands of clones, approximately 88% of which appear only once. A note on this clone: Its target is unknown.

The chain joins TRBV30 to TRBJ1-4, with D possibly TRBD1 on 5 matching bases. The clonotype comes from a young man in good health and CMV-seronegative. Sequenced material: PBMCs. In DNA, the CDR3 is TGTGCCTGGGGTCCGGCGGGACCCCCTTTAACTAATGAAAAACTGTTTTTT. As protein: CAWGPAGPPLTNEKLFF.